The rows below give T cell receptor beta chains drawn from one sample of a study of blood T cell repertoires in COVID-19. The table came from immunoSEQ multiplex PCR; TCRdb's copy has only in-frame clones and leaves some out. The sample comprises 22,000 or so clones, roughly 84% of which are singletons, and about 11% rests with the top ten. Sample: peripheral blood. The receptors come from a human donor in a cohort sampled during active COVID-19. The donor label of this sample is uncertain. Both conserved end residues are part of each CDR3. The order of the fields is J gene, V gene, D gene, clone size, CDR3 DNA, CDR3 protein. The D gene is left open where the match is weak. Size is stated for part of the rows, as once, few or many counts, or as a class when the clone is expanded.

TRBJ2-3 TRBV5-1 TRBD2 - TGCGCCAGCGTCCGGGGGGGATCCACAGATACGCAGTATTTT CASVRGGSTDTQYF
TRBJ1-5 TRBV10-1 - few TGCGCCAGCAGTCCCGGGAGAAGTGGCAATCAGCCCCAGCATTTT CASSPGRSGNQPQHF
TRBJ2-7 TRBV28 TRBD2 - TGTGCCAGCAGTTTTAGGACTAGCTACGAGCAGTACTTC CASSFRTSYEQYF
TRBJ1-6 TRBV9 TRBD1 - TGTGCCAGCAGGTCCCGGGACAGCGATAATTCACCCCTCCACTTT CASRSRDSDNSPLHF
TRBJ2-5 TRBV5-1 TRBD2 - TGCGCCAGCAGCTTGACTAGCGGGAGTGCCTGGGAGACCCAGTACTTC CASSLTSGSAWETQYF
TRBJ2-5 TRBV19 TRBD1 - TGTGCCAGTAGTATAACAGGGGGAGGTCAGACCCAGTACTTC CASSITGGGQTQYF
TRBJ1-1 TRBV14 - - TGTGCCAGCAGTGGCAGTGGTCAGGCCCTGGGCACTGAAGCTTTCTTT CASSGSGQALGTEAFF
TRBJ1-2 TRBV5-1 TRBD1 - TGCGCCAGCAGCTTGGACAGGGGTGGTGGCTACACCTTC CASSLDRGGGYTF
TRBJ1-3 TRBV7-8 - - TGTGCCAGCAGCCCCCAGGGTTCTAACTCTGGAAACACCATATATTTT CASSPQGSNSGNTIYF
TRBJ2-3 TRBV5-1 TRBD1 - TGCGCCAGCAGCTCCGGACAGGCAGCAGATACGCAGTATTTT CASSSGQAADTQYF
TRBJ1-6 TRBV28 TRBD1 - TGTGCCAGCAGGGCCCGAGGACAGGGCTGGAATTCACCCCTCCACTTT CASRARGQGWNSPLHF
TRBJ2-7 TRBV6-5 - once TGTGCCAGCAGTCTGGCGGGCTTATCCTACGAGCAGTACTTC CASSLAGLSYEQYF
TRBJ1-2 TRBV24-1 - - TGTGCCACCAGTGACCCTTATCGCGGGGACTATGGCTACACCTTC CATSDPYRGDYGYTF
TRBJ2-3 TRBV4-2 - - TGTGCCAGCAGCCAAAATCGAGGGGATACGCAGTATTTT CASSQNRGDTQYF
TRBJ2-7 TRBV5-1 TRBD2 - TGCGCCAGCAGCTTGGGTGGACTAGTCTACGAGCAGTACTTC CASSLGGLVYEQYF
TRBJ1-1 TRBV5-1 - - TGCGCCAGCAGCCCTGGGGGAGGTTCGGGGAACACTGAAGCTTTCTTT CASSPGGGSGNTEAFF
TRBJ2-1 TRBV5-3 TRBD2 - TGTGCCAGAACTTCGGCCACTAGCGGGAGGAGCTCCTACAATGAGCAGTTCTTC CARTSATSGRSSYNEQFF
TRBJ1-1 TRBV25-1 - - TGTGCCAGCAGTGAATCAGGCTCGGCAGGACTGGAAGCTTTCTTT CASSESGSAGLEAFF
TRBJ1-1 TRBV5-5 - - TGTGCCAGCAGCTTACAGGGTCAAAACACTGAAGCTTTCTTT CASSLQGQNTEAFF
TRBJ2-7 TRBV28 TRBD1 once TGTGCCGTGCAATACCGGGACAGGGTGTACGAGCAGTACTTC CAVQYRDRVYEQYF
TRBJ1-5 TRBV5-5 - - TGTGCCAGCAGCTTGGCCCCCCAGGGTAATCAGCCCCAGCATTTT CASSLAPQGNQPQHF
TRBJ1-1 TRBV6-5 - - TGTGCCAGCAATACCAGGGCAGGGAACACTGAAGCTTTCTTT CASNTRAGNTEAFF